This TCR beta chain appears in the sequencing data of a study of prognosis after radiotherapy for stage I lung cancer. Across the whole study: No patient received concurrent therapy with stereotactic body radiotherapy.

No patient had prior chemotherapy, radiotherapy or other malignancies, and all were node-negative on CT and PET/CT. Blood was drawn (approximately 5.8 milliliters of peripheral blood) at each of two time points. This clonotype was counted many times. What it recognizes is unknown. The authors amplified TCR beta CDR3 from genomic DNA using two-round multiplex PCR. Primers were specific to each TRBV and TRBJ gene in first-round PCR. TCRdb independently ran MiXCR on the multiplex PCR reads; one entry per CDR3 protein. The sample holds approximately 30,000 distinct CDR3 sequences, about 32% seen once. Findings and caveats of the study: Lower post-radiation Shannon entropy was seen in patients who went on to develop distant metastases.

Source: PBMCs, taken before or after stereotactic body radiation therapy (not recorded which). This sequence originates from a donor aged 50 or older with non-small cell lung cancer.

The CDR3 DNA reads as TGCGCCAGCAGCCCACCGCAAGCGGGCGGATATACGCAGTATTTT. This translates into CASSPPQAGGYTQYF. The V gene is TRBV4-1, the J gene TRBJ2-3; perhaps TRBD2 as D (6 bases). Germline V gene data show CDR1 as MGHRA and CDR2 as YSYEKL. The V and J ends lost 4 bases and 7 bases respectively, with 18 bases between them. The length of the CDR3 is 15 residues.